This T cell receptor beta chain was recorded in a study of response to subunit inactivated influenza vaccine. This clonotype has just a few counts. No antigen is known for it. Per the germline V gene, CDR1 is KGHDR and CDR2 is SFDVKD. There are 15 residues in the CDR3. The trim removed 2 bases at V and 7 bases at J, leaving 3 bases unmatched. Study results and limitations: Seasonal influenza vaccination, on each occasion, was suggested by the authors to recruit few new T cells.

TCRdb redid the calling of the RT-PCR reads with MiXCR, one entry per CDR3 protein. Of about 780,000 distinct CDR3 sequences in the sample, approximately 17% were seen once. Specimen: PBMCs from blood, collected 4 to 6 days after vaccination. The V gene is TRBV24-1, the J gene TRBJ2-2; 10 nucleotides line up with TRBD1. This TCR derives from a man aged 45-65 years who received an inactivated influenza vaccine. The CDR3 DNA is TGTGCCACCAGTGATTCCGGGACAGGGGACGGGGAGCTGTTTTTT. This codes for CATSDSGTGDGELFF.